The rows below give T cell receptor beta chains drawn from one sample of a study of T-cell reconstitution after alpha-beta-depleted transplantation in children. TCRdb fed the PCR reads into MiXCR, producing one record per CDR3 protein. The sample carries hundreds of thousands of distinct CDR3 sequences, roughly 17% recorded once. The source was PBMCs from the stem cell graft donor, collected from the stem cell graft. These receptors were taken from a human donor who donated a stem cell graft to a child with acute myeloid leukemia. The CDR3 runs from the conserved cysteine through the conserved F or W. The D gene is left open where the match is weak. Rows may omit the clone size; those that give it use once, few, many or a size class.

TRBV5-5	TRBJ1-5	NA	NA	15	TGTGCCAGCAGCTTGGTCGGGGGGGAGGCTCAGCCCCAGCATTTT	CASSLVGGEAQPQHF
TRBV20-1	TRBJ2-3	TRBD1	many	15	TGCAGTGCTACGGGGGGACAGGGAGGCACAGATACGCAGTATTTT	CSATGGQGGTDTQYF
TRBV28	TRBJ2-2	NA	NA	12	TGTGCCAGCAGCCCGCTAGCGGGGGAGCTGTTTTTT	CASSPLAGELFF
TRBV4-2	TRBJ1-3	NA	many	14	TGTGCCAGCAGCCCCCGAAGATCTGGAAACACCATATATTTT	CASSPRRSGNTIYF
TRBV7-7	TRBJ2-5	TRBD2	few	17	TGTGCCAGCAGCCCAACCGGACTAGCGGGGGGAGGTGAGACCCAGTACTTC	CASSPTGLAGGGETQYF
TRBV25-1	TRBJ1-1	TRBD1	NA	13	TGTGCCAGTGGCGGGACAGCCAACACTGAAGCTTTCTTT	CASGGTANTEAFF
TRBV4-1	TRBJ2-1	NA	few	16	TGCGCCAGCAGCCAAGTCGCGACTCGTACTCGTGGAGAGCAGTTCTTC	CASSQVATRTRGEQFF
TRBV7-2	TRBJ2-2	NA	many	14	TGTGCCAGCAGCTTGGCAGCAGGGACCGGGGAGCTGTTTTTT	CASSLAAGTGELFF
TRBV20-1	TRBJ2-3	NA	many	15	TGCAGTGCTCCTCAACTACAGGGTACAGGGGATACGCAGTATTTT	CSAPQLQGTGDTQYF
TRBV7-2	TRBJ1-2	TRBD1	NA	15	TGTGCCAGCAGCTTAGGGAGACAGGGGAGCTATGGCTACACCTTC	CASSLGRQGSYGYTF
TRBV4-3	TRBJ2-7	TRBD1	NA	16	TGCGCCAGCAGCCAAGGGGGACAGGGGGCTGGTACCGAGCAGTACTTC	CASSQGGQGAGTEQYF
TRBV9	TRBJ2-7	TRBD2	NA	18	TGTGCCAGCAGCAGATCGACTAGCGGGGGGACCTACGGCTACGAGCAGTACTTC	CASSRSTSGGTYGYEQYF
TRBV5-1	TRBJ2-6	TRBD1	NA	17	TGCGCCAGCAGCCCCCTAACAGGGGGGTCTGGGGCCAACGTCCTGACTTTC	CASSPLTGGSGANVLTF
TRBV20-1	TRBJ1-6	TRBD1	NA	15	TGCAGTGCTAGCTTGGGACAGGGGGATAATTCACCCCTCCACTTT	CSASLGQGDNSPLHF
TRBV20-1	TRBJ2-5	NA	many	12	TGCAGTGCGAAGACAGGCAGGGAGACCCAGTACTTC	CSAKTGRETQYF
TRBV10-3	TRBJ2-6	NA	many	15	TGTGCCATCAGTGATGGGGGCTCTGGGGCCAACGTCCTGACTTTC	CAISDGGSGANVLTF
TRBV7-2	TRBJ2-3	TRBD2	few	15	TGTGCCAGCAGCGTCAGCGGGGGGGAAACAGATACGCCGTATTTT	CASSVSGGETDTPYF
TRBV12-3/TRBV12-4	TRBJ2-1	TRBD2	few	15	TGTGCCAGCACCGGGGAGCGCCGGGGGGACAATGAGCAGTTCTTC	CASTGERRGDNEQFF
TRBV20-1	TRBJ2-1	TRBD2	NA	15	TGCATCTCTAGACAGGCGGGGGGCTCCTACAATGAGCAGTTCTTC	CISRQAGGSYNEQFF
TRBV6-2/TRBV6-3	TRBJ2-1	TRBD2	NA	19	TGTGCCAGCAGTTACCGCGCTAGCGGGTACCTAAGCTCCTACAATGAGCAGTTCTTC	CASSYRASGYLSSYNEQFF
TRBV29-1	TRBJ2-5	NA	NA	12	TGCAGCATCTCCCGGGATCTAGAGACCCAGTACTTC	CSISRDLETQYF
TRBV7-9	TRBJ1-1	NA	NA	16	TGTGCCAGCAGCTTAGTCGGACAGACTACCGACACTGAAGCTTTCTTT	CASSLVGQTTDTEAFF
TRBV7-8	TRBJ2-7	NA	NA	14	TGTGCCAGCAGCTTCCGGGGTCCCACCTACGAGCAGTACTTC	CASSFRGPTYEQYF
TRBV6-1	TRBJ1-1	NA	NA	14	TGTGCCAGCAGTGAAGCGGGGGGCTACACTGAAGCTTTCTTT	CASSEAGGYTEAFF
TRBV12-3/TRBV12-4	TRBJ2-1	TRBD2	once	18	TGTGCCATCTGTTTGGGCGGGACTAGCGGGGGGATTTACAATGAGCAGTTCTTC	CAICLGGTSGGIYNEQFF
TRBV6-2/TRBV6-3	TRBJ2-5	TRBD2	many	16	TGTGCCAGCAGCCGTGCCACTAGCGGGGTCCAAGAGACCCAGTACTTC	CASSRATSGVQETQYF
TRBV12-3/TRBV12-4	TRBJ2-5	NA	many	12	TGTGCCAGCAGTTGGGCTGAAGAGACCCAGTACTTC	CASSWAEETQYF
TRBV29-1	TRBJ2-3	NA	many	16	TGCAGCGTTAAGGGGAGGGCGACAGGGAGCACAGATACGCAGTATTTT	CSVKGRATGSTDTQYF
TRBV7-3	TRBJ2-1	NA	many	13	TGTGCCAGCAGCTTAGATGGCGGTGATGAGCAGTTCTTC	CASSLDGGDEQFF
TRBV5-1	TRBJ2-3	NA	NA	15	TGCGCCAGCAGCTTTTCAGGGAGCGGTCCTCTCGGGCAGTATTTT	CASSFSGSGPLGQYF
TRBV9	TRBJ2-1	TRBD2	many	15	TGTGCCAGCAGCGCCACTAGCGGGGCCTTGGATGAGCAGTTCTTC	CASSATSGALDEQFF
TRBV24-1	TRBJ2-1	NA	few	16	TGTGCCACCAGTGAGGGGGGGACAGGCCTAAACAATGAGCAGTTCTTC	CATSEGGTGLNNEQFF
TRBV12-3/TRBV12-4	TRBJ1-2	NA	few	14	TGTGCCAGCAGTTCCCAAGCAGGGGTTAGTGGCTACACCTTC	CASSSQAGVSGYTF
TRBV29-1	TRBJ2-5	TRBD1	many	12	TGCAGCGTTGGGGGACAGGGAGAGACCCAGTACTTC	CSVGGQGETQYF
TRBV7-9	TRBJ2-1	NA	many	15	TGCGCCAGCAGTCCCGGGGGAAGCTCCTACAATGAGCAGTTCTTC	CASSPGGSSYNEQFF
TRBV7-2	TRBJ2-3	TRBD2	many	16	TGTGCCAGCAGCTTGGCTAGCGGGCGGGTCACAGATACGCAGTATTTT	CASSLASGRVTDTQYF
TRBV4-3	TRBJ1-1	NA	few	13	TGCGCCAGCAGCCCCGACAGGTTAACTGAAGCTTTCTTT	CASSPDRLTEAFF
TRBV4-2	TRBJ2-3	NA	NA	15	TGTGCCAGCAGCCAAAAGGGCGAGGTCACAGATACGCAGTATTTT	CASSQKGEVTDTQYF
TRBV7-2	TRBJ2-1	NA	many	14	TGTGCCAGCAGCATAGGAGGATCCTACAATGAGCAGTTCTTC	CASSIGGSYNEQFF
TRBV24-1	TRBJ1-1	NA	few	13	TGTGCCACCAGACCAACGGGGAACACTGAAGCTTTCTTT	CATRPTGNTEAFF
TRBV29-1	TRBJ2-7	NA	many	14	TGCAGCGTGGGCGGCGGGGACAGACCATACGAGCAGTACTTC	CSVGGGDRPYEQYF
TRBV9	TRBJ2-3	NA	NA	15	TGTGCCAGCAGGAGAGGGGGGAGCCCCACAGATACGCAGTATTTT	CASRRGGSPTDTQYF
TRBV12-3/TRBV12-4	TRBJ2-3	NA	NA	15	TGTGCCAGCAGTTTCCATCTATTTGGGACAGATACGCAGTATTTT	CASSFHLFGTDTQYF
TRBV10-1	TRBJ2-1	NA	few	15	TGCGCCAGCAGTAACAAACTCAGGGGGGGCAATGAGCAGTTCTTC	CASSNKLRGGNEQFF
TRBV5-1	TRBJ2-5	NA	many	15	TGCGCCAGCAGCTTGGAGGGACATCTAAGACAAACCCAGTACTTC	CASSLEGHLRQTQYF
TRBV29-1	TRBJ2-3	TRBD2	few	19	TGCAGCGCCGAAGGGACTAGCGGGGGGGGGTTTACTAGCACAGATACGCAGTATTTT	CSAEGTSGGGFTSTDTQYF
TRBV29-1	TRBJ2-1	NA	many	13	TGCAGCGTTGAACAGCGGGCCTACAATGAGCAGTTCTTC	CSVEQRAYNEQFF
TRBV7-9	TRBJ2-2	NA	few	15	TGTGCCAGCAGACTCCCGGGCGCTGTCACCGGGGAGCTGTTTTTT	CASRLPGAVTGELFF
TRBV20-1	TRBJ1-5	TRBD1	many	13	TGCAGTGCCTTGACAGGGGATGGTCAGCCCCAGCATTTT	CSALTGDGQPQHF
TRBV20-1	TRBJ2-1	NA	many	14	TGCAGTCTTTCCCGGGGTCCAGCGGACAATGAGCAGTTCTTC	CSLSRGPADNEQFF
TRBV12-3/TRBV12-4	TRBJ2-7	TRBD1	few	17	TGTGCCAGCAGTTTAGAGAAAGGGGGCGCGATGGTCTACGAGCAGTACTTC	CASSLEKGGAMVYEQYF